The T cell receptor beta chain described here comes from a study of cytomegalovirus exposure and HLA in healthy donors. V dropped 6 bases and J dropped 3 bases, with 13 bases sitting between them. This CDR3 spans 14 amino acids. The germline V gene encodes CDR1 SGHTA and CDR2 FQGNSA. The PCR was carried out with 60 Vbeta primers and 13 Jbeta primers. TCRdb's table, derived via immunoSEQ multiplex PCR, lists solely in-frame clones and lacks some. Of roughly 150,000 clones in the sample, about three quarters were seen once. The sequence derives from a male donor in good health and CMV-seronegative. The specimen sequenced was PBMCs. The chain carries TRBV7-2 and TRBJ2-3; a possible D gene is TRBD2 (6 bases). CDR3 amino acids: CASSYRRGTDTQYF. As DNA, the CDR3 is TGTGCCAGCAGTTACAGGCGGGGAACAGATACGCAGTATTTT.